This entry describes one T cell receptor (beta chain). PCR was performed a second time for about 7 to 11 cycles using a sample-barcoded 5' primer and a J-beta primer mix. Each CDR3 protein is one row after TCRdb ran MiXCR on the 5' RACE reads. The table has more than 650,000 distinct CDR3 sequences, roughly 24% seen once. These data are taken from a study of blood T cells in healthy people across ages. These data are also associated with another study on T cells of mothers and their children. That paper states: Nine systemically healthy Caucasian donors: three mothers, six children. From each mother came over 9.5 million TCR beta CDR3 reads, and from each child came a few million. The authors identified no persistent microchimeric T cell clones.

The material sequenced was blood. The clonotype comes from a boy under 18 in good health.

CDR3 sequence (DNA): TGCGCCAGCAGCAGACGACAGGGGGCTGGGGCCAACGTCCTGACTTTC. Translating gives CASSRRQGAGANVLTF. V gene TRBV5-1 combines with J gene TRBJ2-6; 9 bases match TRBD1. Germline assignment: CDR1 SGHRS and CDR2 YFSETQ. The CDR3 consists of 16 residues. The ends lost 4 bases at V and 2 bases at J; junction bases unmatched: 4.